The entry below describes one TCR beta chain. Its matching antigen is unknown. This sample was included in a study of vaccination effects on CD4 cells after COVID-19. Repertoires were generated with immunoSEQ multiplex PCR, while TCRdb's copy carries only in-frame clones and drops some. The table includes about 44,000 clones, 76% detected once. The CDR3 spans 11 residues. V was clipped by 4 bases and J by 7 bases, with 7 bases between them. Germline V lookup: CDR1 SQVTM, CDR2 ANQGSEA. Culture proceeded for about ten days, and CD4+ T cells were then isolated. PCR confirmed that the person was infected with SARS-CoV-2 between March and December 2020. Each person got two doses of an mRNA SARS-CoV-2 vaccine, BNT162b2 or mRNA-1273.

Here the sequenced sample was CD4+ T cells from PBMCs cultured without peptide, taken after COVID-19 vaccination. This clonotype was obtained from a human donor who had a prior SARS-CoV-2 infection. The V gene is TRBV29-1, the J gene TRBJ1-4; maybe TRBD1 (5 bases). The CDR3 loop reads CSVVRGEKLFF. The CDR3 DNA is TGCAGCGTTGTGAGGGGTGAAAAACTGTTTTTT.